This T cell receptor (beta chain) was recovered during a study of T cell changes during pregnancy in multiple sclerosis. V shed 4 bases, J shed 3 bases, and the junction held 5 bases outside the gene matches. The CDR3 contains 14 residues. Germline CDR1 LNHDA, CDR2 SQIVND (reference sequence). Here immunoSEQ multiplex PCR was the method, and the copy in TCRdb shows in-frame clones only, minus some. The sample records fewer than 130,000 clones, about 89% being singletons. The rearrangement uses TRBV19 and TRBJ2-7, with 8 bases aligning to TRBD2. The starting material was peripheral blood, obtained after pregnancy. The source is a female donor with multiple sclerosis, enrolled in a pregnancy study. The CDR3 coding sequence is TGTGCCAGTAGTAGCGGGGGGTCCTTCTACGAGCAGTACTTC. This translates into CASSSGGSFYEQYF. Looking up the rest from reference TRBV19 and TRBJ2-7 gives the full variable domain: DGGITQSPKYLFRKEGQNVTLSCEQNLNHDAMYWYRQDPGQGLRLIYYSQIVNDFQKGDIAEGYSVSREKKESFPLTVTSAQKNPTAFYLCASSSGGSFYEQYFGPGTRLTVT.